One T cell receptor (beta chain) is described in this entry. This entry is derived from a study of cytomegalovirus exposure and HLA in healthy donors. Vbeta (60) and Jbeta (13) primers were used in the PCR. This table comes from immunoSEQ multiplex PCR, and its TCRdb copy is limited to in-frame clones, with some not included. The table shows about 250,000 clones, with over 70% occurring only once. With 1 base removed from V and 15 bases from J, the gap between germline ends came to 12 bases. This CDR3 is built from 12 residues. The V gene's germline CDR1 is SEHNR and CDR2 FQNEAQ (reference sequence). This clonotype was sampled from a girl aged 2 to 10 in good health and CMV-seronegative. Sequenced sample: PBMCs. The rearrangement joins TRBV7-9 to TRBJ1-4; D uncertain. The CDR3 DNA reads TGTGCCAGCAGCTTAGTCGAGGGTAAAATGTTTTTT. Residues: CASSLVEGKMFF.